One sample yielded the 20 T cell receptor beta chains listed below, sequenced in a study of T cell changes during pregnancy in multiple sclerosis. Using immunoSEQ multiplex PCR, the repertoire was profiled, and TCRdb retains in-frame clones only, with some absent. The profile shows 15,000 to 25,000 clones, roughly 87% of them singletons. The sequenced sample was CD8+ T cells from peripheral blood mononuclear cells, obtained in the second trimester of pregnancy. The receptors were sampled from a female donor in good health, enrolled as a control in a pregnancy study.

The rearrangement links TRBV11-2 to TRBJ2-3; D gene uncertain. The V gene's germline CDR1 is SGHAT and CDR2 FQNNGV. With 2 bases removed from V and 2 bases from J, the gap between germline ends came to 20 bases. This CDR3 comprises 18 residues. The CDR3, as DNA: TGTGCCAGCAGCTTATCTCCCCCAGGCTCTCAATTCACAGATACGCAGTATTTT. Translation: CASSLSPPGSQFTDTQYF.

The CDR3 loop is CAISDPRRLAGTEQYF. The CDR3 region has the DNA TGTGCCATCAGTGATCCGCGAAGACTAGCGGGAACCGAGCAGTACTTC. V and J are TRBV10-3 and TRBJ2-7; 11 bases fit TRBD2. The CDR3 runs to 16 residues. Germline V gene sequence: CDR1 ENHRY, CDR2 SYGVKD. Trimming at V came to 3 bases and at J to 6 bases, leaving 10 bases not matched to a gene.

V and J are TRBV11-2 and TRBJ2-7; 8 nucleotides align to TRBD1. V gave up 4 bases and J gave up 3 bases; unmatched junction bases: 5. This CDR3 has 14 residues. Germline values: CDR1 SGHAT, CDR2 FQNNGV. The CDR3 DNA is TGTGCCAGCAGCTCCACCGGGACAGGCTACGAGCAGTACTTC. Residues: CASSSTGTGYEQYF.

This clone appeared a few times. J is TRBJ2-1 and V is TRBV20-1; the D gene is possibly TRBD1 (5 bases). Between the trimmed V and J ends, which lost 6 bases and 7 bases, there was a span of 7 bases. This CDR3 region has 10 residues. CDR1 is DFQATT and CDR2 is SNEGSKA in the germline V gene (reference sequence). CDR3 residues: CSAQENEQFF. The CDR3 DNA is TGCAGTGCACAGGAAAATGAGCAGTTCTTC.

The chain is built from TRBV27 and TRBJ1-1, with TRBD1 matching over 9 bases. Trimming cost V 5 bases and J 5 bases; bases outside gene matches: 18. Germline CDR1 and CDR2: MNHEY and SMNVEV (reference sequence). This CDR3 is built from 18 residues. The CDR3 sequence: CASSISSDRGPLGTEAFF. The CDR3 DNA is TGTGCCAGCAGTATCTCCTCGGACAGGGGACCTTTAGGGACTGAAGCTTTCTTT.

The V gene is TRBV7-8, the J gene TRBJ2-2; TRBD1 aligns across 7 bases. The trim removed 6 bases at V and 1 base at J, leaving 8 bases unmatched. This CDR3 comprises 16 residues. Germline values: CDR1 SGHVS, CDR2 FQNEAQ. The CDR3 here is CASSHPGTENTGELFF. The CDR3 DNA follows: TGTGCCAGCAGTCACCCCGGGACAGAGAACACCGGGGAGCTGTTTTTT.

In its sample, this clone was seen once. The DNA of the CDR3 is TGTGCCAGCAGCCCCCCGGAGGTGAGTCTCTACGAGCAGTACTTC. Residues: CASSPPEVSLYEQYF. This chain links TRBV4-2 with TRBJ2-7, with D perhaps TRBD2 (5 bases). CDR1 and CDR2 from the germline V gene are LGHNA and YNFKEQ. Trimming removed 4 bases from V and 3 bases from J, with 16 bases in between. The CDR3 loop spans 15 amino acids.

The chain links TRBV2 to TRBJ2-3; the D gene is possibly TRBD1 (6 bases). The germline gives CDR1 SNHLY, CDR2 FYNNEI. With 1 base removed from V and 4 bases from J, the gap between germline ends came to 15 bases. The CDR3 length is 16 residues. DNA of the CDR3: TGTGCCAGCAGTGAAGAAGGGGGTGCAGTGGCAGATACGCAGTATTTT. Translating gives CASSEEGGAVADTQYF. Full variable domain (rest looked up from reference TRBV2 and TRBJ2-3): EPEVTQTPSHQVTQMGQEVILRCVPISNHLYFYWYRQILGQKVEFLVSFYNNEISEKSEIFDDQFSVERPDGSNFTLKIRSTKLEDSAMYFCASSEEGGAVADTQYFGPGTRLTVL.

A remark on this clone: The junction shows a germline mismatch at one end, possibly a read error. The chain links TRBV7-7 to TRBJ2-2, with D tentatively TRBD1 (5 bases). The CDR3 runs 16 residues. Per the germline V gene, CDR1 is SSHAT and CDR2 is FNYEAQ (reference sequence). This CDR3 is CASSLGVADITGELFF. The DNA for the CDR3 is TGTGCTAGCAGCTTAGGGGTCGCCGACATCACCGGGGAGCTGTTTTTT.

This clone showed up just once. The chain employs TRBV5-5 and TRBJ1-2, with 10 bases fitting TRBD1. The CDR3 runs to 15 residues. V lost 4 bases, J lost 7 bases, and 10 bases stayed unmatched. Germline-derived CDR1 and CDR2 are SGHKS and YYEKEE (reference sequence). The CDR3 loop reads CASSLGQGWVGGYTF. The CDR3 region has the DNA TGTGCCAGCAGCCTGGGACAGGGGTGGGTCGGTGGCTACACCTTC.

The chain links TRBV6-5 to TRBJ2-1; TRBD1 is a possible D gene (5 bases). Trimming left V 0 bases short and J 0 bases short, with 9 bases between. This CDR3 has 16 residues. The germline CDR1 and CDR2 sequences are MNHEY and SVGAGI. CDR3 amino acids: CASSYSGHDSYNEQFF. CDR3 in DNA: TGTGCCAGCAGTTACTCGGGGCACGACTCCTACAATGAGCAGTTCTTC.

By share, this clone counts as medium-sized. The V and J genes are TRBV15 and TRBJ2-6; 7 positions agree with TRBD1. The CDR3 is 19 residues long. CDR1 is LNHNV, CDR2 YYDKDF, per germline (reference sequence). Trimming at V came to 4 bases and at J to 0 bases, leaving 12 bases not matched to a gene. The CDR3 nucleotides read TGTGCCACCAGCACTCAGATCGGACAGGAAATCTCTGGGGCCAACGTCCTGACTTTC. Protein: CATSTQIGQEISGANVLTF.

The V gene is TRBV27, the J gene TRBJ2-3; D is possibly TRBD1 (5 bases). Trimming shortened V by 6 bases and J by 0 bases, and 10 bases separated the two germline ends. Germline lookup yields CDR1 MNHEY and CDR2 SMNVEV (reference sequence). The CDR3 sequence is 14 residues long. CDR3 protein: CASSSAGSTDTQYF. CDR3 sequence (DNA): TGTGCCAGCAGCTCCGCAGGGAGCACAGATACGCAGTATTTT.

A few counts support this clone. The chain employs TRBV5-4 and TRBJ2-7, with D perhaps TRBD2 (5 bases). CDR1 SGHNT and CDR2 YYREEE come from the germline V gene (reference sequence). V was shortened by 0 bases and J by 0 bases, with 19 bases between the two germline ends. The CDR3 is made up of 18 amino acids. CDR3 nucleotides: TGTGCCAGCAGCTTGGTCCCTTTTGGAGGAAGCAGCTCCTACGAGCAGTACTTC. As protein: CASSLVPFGGSSSYEQYF.

This clone was observed a few times. The V call is TRBV9, the J call TRBJ1-2; TRBD1 agrees at 9 bases. CDR1 SGDLS and CDR2 YYNGEE come from the germline V gene. The CDR3 is 16 amino acids. V shed 0 bases, J shed 1 base, and the junction held 4 bases outside the gene matches. The DNA of the CDR3 is TGTGCCAGCAGCGTAGACGGGACAGGGATTAACTATGGCTACACCTTC. Encoded protein: CASSVDGTGINYGYTF. The complete variable domain, with remaining parts taken from reference TRBV9 and TRBJ1-2, reads DSGVTQTPKHLITATGQRVTLRCSPRSGDLSVYWYQQSLDQGLQFLIQYYNGEERAKGNILERFSAQQFPDLHSELNLSSLELGDSALYFCASSVDGTGINYGYTFGSGTRLTVV.

The rearrangement links TRBV25-1 to TRBJ2-5, with D tentatively TRBD1 (8 bases). The ends were cut back, 9 bases at V and 3 bases at J, with 20 bases in the middle. CDR1 is MGHDK and CDR2 is SYGVNS in the germline V gene. The CDR3 totals 15 residues. The CDR3 DNA follows: TGTGCCAGTATATACGGACAGGGAGGGGAAGAGACCCAGTACTTC. It translates to CASIYGQGGEETQYF.

The genes are TRBV28 and TRBJ2-2, with D possibly matching TRBD2 (6 bases). There are 13 residues in the CDR3. Germline values: CDR1 MDHEN, CDR2 SYDVKM. The germline V and J ends were trimmed by 3 bases and 9 bases, with 11 bases remaining between them. The CDR3 is CASSFAGGWELFF. The CDR3 nucleotides read TGTGCCAGCAGTTTCGCCGGGGGTTGGGAGCTGTTTTTT. The variable domain in full, completed from reference TRBV28 and TRBJ2-2, reads DVKVTQSSRYLVKRTGEKVFLECVQDMDHENMFWYRQDPGLGLRLIYFSYDVKMKEKGDIPEGYSVSREKKERFSLILESASTNQTSMYLCASSFAGGWELFFGEGSRLTVL.

The rearrangement joins TRBV4-1 to TRBJ2-7; D might be TRBD2 (5 bases). Germline V lookup: CDR1 MGHRA, CDR2 YSYEKL. V was cut by 8 bases and J by 4 bases, with 15 bases left in between. The CDR3 totals 13 residues. In nucleotides, the CDR3 is TGCGCCAGCTCAAGCGGCGTGGGGTACGAGCAGTACTTC. Protein sequence: CASSSGVGYEQYF.

This clone is judged medium-sized. V and J are TRBV6-4 and TRBJ2-4, with 10 bases fitting TRBD1. V trimming: 6 bases; J trimming: 8 bases; junction bases outside the gene matches: 10. Germline CDR1 MRHNA, CDR2 SNTAGT. CDR3 length: 15 amino acids. This CDR3 reads CASSVGQGENDIQYF. The DNA for the CDR3 is TGTGCCAGCAGCGTAGGACAGGGGGAGAATGACATTCAGTACTTC.

V usage is TRBV27 and J usage is TRBJ1-2; TRBD1 agrees at 9 bases. J was trimmed by 4 bases and V by 5 bases; bases with no gene match: 2. The germline V gene has CDR1 MNHEY and CDR2 SMNVEV (reference sequence). The CDR3 has 13 residues. CDR3 amino acids: CASSNRGPYGYTF. CDR3 nucleotides: TGTGCCAGCAGTAACAGGGGGCCCTATGGCTACACCTTC.